Following are 31 T cell receptor beta chains from one sample sequenced in a study of blood T cell repertoires in COVID-19. Data came from immunoSEQ multiplex PCR; TCRdb stores just in-frame clones and leaves some out. The sample records 400,000 to 450,000 clones, 85% to 90% being singletons. The sequenced material came from peripheral blood. The receptors shown here come from a young man with COVID-19, enrolled during active disease.

CDR3 sequence (DNA): TGTGCCAGCATCCGCGGGAGGGCCTACAATGAGCAGTTCTTC. Its protein product is CASIRGRAYNEQFF. The J gene is TRBJ2-1, the V gene TRBV2; 9 nucleotides match TRBD2. With V trimmed by 7 bases and J by 2 bases, 3 bases remained unmatched. This CDR3 region has 14 residues. Germline-derived CDR1 and CDR2 are SNHLY and FYNNEI.

CDR3 nucleotide sequence: TGTGCCAGCTCACCATCTGGCTCTAGCGGGAATTACAATGAGCAGTTCTTC. Protein sequence: CASSPSGSSGNYNEQFF. The rearrangement links TRBV18 to TRBJ2-1; the match to TRBD2 covers 9 bases. Germline lookup yields CDR1 KGHSH and CDR2 LQKENI. Trimming took 2 bases from V and 4 from J; bases not matched to a gene: 9. The length of the CDR3 is 17 residues.

V and J are TRBV29-1 and TRBJ1-2; D gene unclear. Germline assignment: CDR1 SQVTM and CDR2 ANQGSEA. This CDR3 region has 11 residues. Deletions cut 4 bases from V and 4 bases from J, with 7 bases between. The CDR3 spells CSVVTGYGYTF. For the CDR3, the DNA is TGCAGCGTTGTAACCGGCTATGGCTACACCTTC. The full variable domain, completed using reference TRBV29-1 and TRBJ1-2, is SAVISQKPSRDICQRGTSLTIQCQVDSQVTMMFWYRQQPGQSLTLIATANQGSEATYESGFVIDKFPISRPNLTFSTLTVSNMSPEDSSIYLCSVVTGYGYTFGSGTRLTVV.

The J gene is TRBJ2-5, the V gene TRBV11-1; the match to TRBD2 covers 11 bases. There are 18 residues in the CDR3. Trimming at V came to 0 bases and at J to 5 bases, leaving 11 bases not matched to a gene. The germline V gene encodes CDR1 SGHAT and CDR2 FQDESV (reference sequence). For the CDR3, the DNA is TGTGCCAGCAGCTTAGCACTTATACCGGGACTAGCGGTGGAGACCCAGTACTTC. The encoded protein is CASSLALIPGLAVETQYF.

J is TRBJ2-7 and V is TRBV2, with 9 nucleotides matching TRBD1. With 6 bases clipped from V and 0 bases from J, the junction kept 12 bases outside the gene matches. This CDR3 has 17 amino acids. CDR1 and CDR2 (germline): SNHLY, FYNNEI. The CDR3 sequence: CASRDRGLRGNSYEQYF. In DNA form, the CDR3 reads TGTGCCAGCAGGGACAGGGGCTTGCGGGGGAACTCCTACGAGCAGTACTTC.

The rearrangement uses TRBV30 and TRBJ1-1, with 7 bases aligning to TRBD1. The CDR3 has 17 amino acids. J was trimmed by 3 bases and V by 3 bases; bases with no gene match: 16. Germline values: CDR1 GTSNPN, CDR2 SVGIG (reference sequence). CDR3 nucleotide sequence: TGTGCCTGGAGATCGGAAACAGGGGCCCTGGGGGACACTGAAGCTTTCTTT. Its translation: CAWRSETGALGDTEAFF.

The V and J genes are TRBV11-2 and TRBJ2-3; 11 bases line up with TRBD2. The germline V gene encodes CDR1 SGHAT and CDR2 FQNNGV. CDR3 length: 17 amino acids. The V segment lost 5 bases and the J segment 1 base; nucleotides outside the gene matches: 8. CDR3 coding DNA: TGTGCCAGCAGCCCGGGGACTAGCGGTCATGGCACAGATACGCAGTATTTT. Its protein product is CASSPGTSGHGTDTQYF.

The V gene is TRBV19, the J gene TRBJ1-2; D not certain. Trimming removed 2 bases at V and 5 bases at J, with 9 bases between. Looked up from germline, CDR1 is LNHDA and CDR2 is SQIVND (reference sequence). The CDR3 spans 13 residues. The chain's CDR3 is CASSISGGYGYTF. The CDR3, as DNA: TGTGCCAGTAGTATAAGCGGTGGTTATGGCTACACCTTC.

V usage is TRBV2 and J usage is TRBJ2-1; D remains unclear. The CDR3 contains 13 residues. Per the germline V gene, CDR1 is SNHLY and CDR2 is FYNNEI. V was cut by 5 bases and J by 5 bases, with 10 bases left in between. The CDR3 DNA is TGTGCCAGCAGTCCCTCTGGGCACAATGAGCAGTTCTTC. Protein: CASSPSGHNEQFF.

This clone was recorded only once. The CDR3 loop reads CASYSGDLDGYTF. The CDR3, as DNA: TGTGCCAGCTATTCAGGGGACCTGGATGGCTACACCTTC. This chain links TRBV2 with TRBJ1-2, with TRBD1 as a possible D gene (6 bases). The germline V gene has CDR1 SNHLY and CDR2 FYNNEI. The V end was cut by 8 bases, the J end by 6 bases, with 16 bases between. CDR3 length: 13 amino acids.

This clone was counted between two and nine times. V and J are TRBV3-1 (or the pseudogene TRBV3-2) and TRBJ2-2; tentative D call: TRBD1 (6 bases). V lost 6 bases, J lost 1 base, and 15 bases lay in between. The CDR3 extends over 16 amino acids. From germline, CDR1 is LGHDT and CDR2 YNNKEL (reference sequence). CDR3 in amino acids: CASRKTGTMNTGELFF. As DNA, the CDR3 is TGTGCCAGCAGGAAAACTGGGACAATGAACACCGGGGAGCTGTTTTTT.

CDR3 nucleotide sequence: TGTGCCAGCAGCTTAATTAATCGGGCAGGGATAACCTACGAGCAGTACTTC. Translation gives CASSLINRAGITYEQYF. The chain uses TRBV7-3 and TRBJ2-7; D is possibly TRBD1 (5 bases). Trimming left V 1 base short and J 2 bases short, with 18 bases between. Germline-derived CDR1 and CDR2 are SGHTA and FQGTGA. The CDR3 runs 17 residues.

This chain links TRBV5-1 with TRBJ1-2; TRBD1 might be the D (6 bases). Germline values: CDR1 SGHRS, CDR2 YFSETQ. The CDR3 length is 15 residues. Trimming stripped 1 base from V and 1 base from J, with 11 bases between. The CDR3 protein is CASSLTGQFNYGYTF. In nucleotides, the CDR3 is TGCGCCAGCAGCTTGACGGGACAATTTAACTATGGCTACACCTTC.

The chain links TRBV6-2 or TRBV6-3 to TRBJ2-1, with D maybe TRBD2 (5 bases). This CDR3 is built from 14 residues. CDR1 and CDR2 (germline): MNHEY, SVGEGT. Trimming stripped 0 bases from V and 5 bases from J, with 8 bases between. CDR3 protein: CASSYSSGNNEQFF. The CDR3 coding sequence is TGTGCCAGCAGTTACTCTTCGGGAAACAATGAGCAGTTCTTC.

The V call is TRBV7-9, the J call TRBJ2-7; TRBD2 agrees at 12 bases. Germline-derived CDR1 and CDR2 are SEHNR and FQNEAQ (reference sequence). The CDR3 consists of 17 residues. The ends lost 5 bases at V and 4 bases at J; junction bases unmatched: 12. This CDR3 reads CASSLYKPGLAGYEQYF. The CDR3 DNA reads as TGTGCCAGCAGCCTCTACAAACCGGGACTAGCGGGTTACGAGCAGTACTTC.

V is TRBV5-1 and J is TRBJ1-1; 8 bases line up with TRBD1. Losses at the gene ends were 0 bases for V and 4 bases for J; bases not matched to a gene: 8. Per germline, CDR1 SGHRS and CDR2 YFSETQ. The CDR3 is 16 amino acids. CDR3 sequence (DNA): TGCGCCAGCAGCTTGGCCCCGACAGGGGCGCGCACTGAAGCTTTCTTT. Protein: CASSLAPTGARTEAFF.

This clone has a single count. The V call is TRBV9, the J call TRBJ2-3; a weak D match, TRBD2 (6 bases). V was clipped by 0 bases and J by 4 bases, with 15 bases between them. CDR3 length equals 16 residues. Germline CDR1 and CDR2: SGDLS and YYNGEE. CDR3 sequence (DNA): TGTGCCAGCAGCGTAGGGGGAGGCAGGGCCGCAGATACGCAGTATTTT. Translated, it gives CASSVGGGRAADTQYF.

The chain combines TRBV4-1 with TRBJ2-7, with TRBD2 matching over 12 bases. This CDR3 has 17 amino acids. The junction had 6 bases not matched to a gene; V was cut back by 0 bases and J by 3 bases. Germline CDR1 reads MGHRA; CDR2 reads YSYEKL. CDR3 sequence reads: CASSQDASGRALYEQYF. The CDR3 region has the DNA TGCGCCAGCAGCCAAGACGCTAGCGGGAGGGCCCTCTACGAGCAGTACTTC.

This rearrangement joins TRBV27 to TRBJ2-2, with 11 bases that match TRBD2. This CDR3 has 15 amino acids. In germline, CDR1 is MNHEY, CDR2 SMNVEV (reference sequence). The ends lost 3 bases at V and 5 bases at J; junction bases unmatched: 2. CDR3 loop: CASSFASGRTGELFF. The CDR3 nucleotides read TGTGCCAGCAGTTTTGCTAGCGGGAGGACCGGGGAGCTGTTTTTT.

The chain carries TRBV30 and TRBJ2-7; TRBD2 agrees at 12 bases. V lost 3 bases and J lost 3; bases outside the gene matches: 9. Germline-derived CDR1 and CDR2 are GTSNPN and SVGIG (reference sequence). There are 16 residues in the CDR3. CDR3 DNA: TGTGCCTGGAGCAAGGCTAGCGGGAGGGCCCTCTACGAGCAGTACTTC. Translation gives CAWSKASGRALYEQYF.

The chain employs TRBV7-3 and TRBJ2-7; TRBD2 aligns across 14 bases. With 2 bases clipped from V and 6 bases from J, the junction kept 6 bases outside the gene matches. CDR1 is SGHTA, CDR2 FQGTGA, per germline. This CDR3 region has 16 residues. The CDR3 DNA follows: TGTGCCAGCAGCTTACAGCCGGGACTAGCGGGAGTCGAGCAGTACTTC. This sequence encodes CASSLQPGLAGVEQYF.

V and J are TRBV5-1 and TRBJ2-5; 8 nucleotides agree with TRBD1. In germline, CDR1 is SGHRS, CDR2 YFSETQ. The junction had 2 bases not matched to a gene; V was cut back by 2 bases and J by 5 bases. This CDR3 has 13 amino acids. The CDR3 DNA reads TGCGCCAGCAGCTTCGACAGGGGTGAGACCCAGTACTTC. Protein product: CASSFDRGETQYF.

This clone was counted a single time. The gene calls are TRBV3-1 (or the pseudogene TRBV3-2) and TRBJ2-7, with 9 positions matching TRBD1. The V segment lost 4 bases and the J segment 3 bases; nucleotides outside the gene matches: 4. Per germline, CDR1 LGHDT and CDR2 YNNKEL (reference sequence). CDR3 size: 14 residues. The CDR3, as DNA: TGTGCCAGCAGCCGAGGACAGGGGCGCTACGAGCAGTACTTC. Its protein product is CASSRGQGRYEQYF.

The chain carries TRBV5-1 and TRBJ2-1; 14 bases align to TRBD2. Per germline, CDR1 SGHRS and CDR2 YFSETQ. This CDR3 has 15 residues. V lost 5 bases, J lost 4 bases, and 2 bases stayed unmatched. CDR3 loop: CASRRLAGGYNEQFF. CDR3 nucleotides: TGCGCCAGCAGACGACTAGCGGGAGGGTACAATGAGCAGTTCTTC.

V gene TRBV28 combines with J gene TRBJ1-5; TRBD1 might be the D (6 bases). Germline V gene data show CDR1 as MDHEN and CDR2 as SYDVKM. Trimming stripped 3 bases from V and 3 bases from J, with 12 bases between. The CDR3 sequence is 15 residues long. CDR3 amino acids: CASSFPGANNQPQHF. In nucleotides, the CDR3 is TGTGCCAGCAGTTTTCCAGGGGCCAACAATCAGCCCCAGCATTTT.

The rearrangement uses TRBV5-1 and TRBJ2-7, with D uncertain. Trimming removed 0 bases at V and 0 bases at J, with 7 bases between. Germline V gene lookup returns CDR1 SGHRS and CDR2 YFSETQ. The length of the CDR3 is 14 residues. CDR3 nucleotides: TGCGCCAGCAGCTTGGTACAGAGCTCCTACGAGCAGTACTTC. Amino acids: CASSLVQSSYEQYF.

The J gene is TRBJ2-3, the V gene TRBV16, with D possibly matching TRBD1 (6 bases). This CDR3 has 15 residues. V was clipped by 4 bases and J by 3 bases, with 14 bases between them. Germline CDR1 is KGHSY and CDR2 is FQNENV. CDR3 loop: CASSRRRTDTDTQYF. The CDR3 DNA is TGTGCCAGCAGCCGACGCCGGACAGATACAGATACGCAGTATTTT.

As concerns this clone: Other DNA sequences in the sample encode the same CDR3. This chain uses TRBV12-3 or TRBV12-4 with TRBJ1-1, with D uncertain. V was shortened by 5 bases and J by 2 bases, with 9 bases between the two germline ends. The length of the CDR3 is 13 residues. CDR3 sequence (DNA): TGTGCCAGCAGTCTCCGCGGCAACACTGAAGCTTTCTTT. It yields the protein CASSLRGNTEAFF.

The genes are TRBV18 and TRBJ1-2, with 12 bases identical to TRBD1. This CDR3 comprises 16 residues. CDR1 and CDR2 (germline): KGHSH, LQKENI. Trimming took 4 bases from V and 7 from J; bases not matched to a gene: 10. The CDR3 bases are TGTGCCAGCTCACTCACCCGGGACAGGGGGCAATTTGGCTACACCTTC. Translation gives CASSLTRDRGQFGYTF.

This clone was found once. The chain uses TRBV2 and TRBJ2-2; 14 bases fit TRBD2. V dropped 10 bases and J dropped 5; count of bases not matched to a gene: 9. The CDR3 consists of 16 residues. CDR1 is SNHLY and CDR2 is FYNNEI in the germline V gene. In DNA form, the CDR3 reads TGTGCCACCTCCGAGGGACTAGCGGGAGTAACCGGGGAGCTGTTTTTT. Translated: CATSEGLAGVTGELFF.

The chain has TRBV30 and TRBJ2-1; TRBD2 is a possible D gene (6 bases). The CDR3 runs 14 residues. Germline CDR1 GTSNPN, CDR2 SVGIG (reference sequence). Trimming cost V 3 bases and J 0 bases, with 9 bases left between them. The CDR3 sequence: CAWRDGSSYNEQFF. CDR3 nucleotide sequence: TGTGCCTGGAGGGACGGGAGCTCCTACAATGAGCAGTTCTTC. The full variable domain, completed using reference TRBV30 and TRBJ2-1, is SQTIHQWPATLVQPVGSPLSLECTVEGTSNPNLYWYRQAAGRGLQLLFYSVGIGQISSEVPQNLSASRPQDRQFILSSKKLLLSDSGFYLCAWRDGSSYNEQFFGPGTRLTVL.